A selection of T cell receptor beta chains follows, all from one sample in a study of blood T cell repertoires in COVID-19. TCRdb keeps only in-frame clones here, not all; method: immunoSEQ multiplex PCR. The sample includes about 280,000 clones, 70% to 90% of them seen just once. The sequencing sample was made of PBMCs or T cells enriched from blood (not recorded which). These TCRs come from a woman aged 25-40 years with acute COVID-19. Each CDR3 is given with its conserved first and last residue. The order of the fields is clone size, J gene, D gene, V gene, CDR3 length, CDR3 protein, CDR3 DNA. A D gene is named only where the DNA matches it firmly. A clone size is listed for some rows: how often the clone was seen (once, few, many), or a class if it is expanded.

>NA|TRBJ2-7|TRBD2|TRBV3-1/TRBV3-2|15
CASSQEAGSTYEQYF
TGTGCCAGCAGCCAAGAAGCGGGAAGCACCTACGAGCAGTACTTC
>NA|TRBJ1-3|TRBD1|TRBV5-4|16
CASSIGQGESGNTIYF
TGTGCCAGCAGTATCGGACAGGGCGAGTCTGGAAACACCATATATTTT
>few|TRBJ1-1|NA|TRBV29-1|13
CSVEFPVNTEAFF
TGCAGCGTTGAATTTCCAGTGAACACTGAAGCTTTCTTT
>NA|TRBJ1-3|NA|TRBV15|15
CATSRDRSGGNTIYF
TGTGCCACCAGCAGAGATCGGAGTGGAGGAAACACCATATATTTT
>once|TRBJ2-7|NA|TRBV7-8|14
CASGTVPESYEQYF
TGTGCCAGCGGCACCGTCCCCGAATCCTACGAGCAGTACTTC
>NA|TRBJ1-2|NA|TRBV7-2|15
CASSLQTGDNYGYTF
TGTGCCAGCAGCTTACAGACAGGTGATAACTATGGCTACACCTTC
>NA|TRBJ1-2|TRBD1|TRBV6-2/TRBV6-3|14
CASSQTGTGPGYTF
TGTGCCAGCAGTCAAACTGGGACAGGGCCCGGCTACACCTTC
>NA|TRBJ2-1|TRBD2|TRBV28|17
CASSPASPGTSGLEQFF
TGTGCCAGCAGTCCAGCAAGCCCAGGGACTAGCGGGCTGGAGCAGTTCTTC
>NA|TRBJ1-2|NA|TRBV6-1|13
CASSEAGVYGYTF
TGTGCCAGCAGTGAGGCAGGGGTTTATGGCTACACCTTC
>NA|TRBJ2-1|TRBD2|TRBV15|15
CATSSGAGAYNEQFF
TGTGCCACCAGCAGCGGAGCGGGAGCTTACAATGAGCAGTTCTTC
>NA|TRBJ2-2|TRBD2|TRBV7-3|16
CASSKRDGPNTGELFF
TGTGCCAGCAGCAAGCGGGACGGTCCGAACACCGGGGAGCTGTTTTTT
>NA|TRBJ2-3|NA|TRBV11-1|14
CASSQTEATDTQYF
TGTGCCAGCAGCCAGACGGAGGCGACAGATACGCAGTATTTT
>NA|TRBJ2-7|TRBD2|TRBV18|14
CASSPPSGSYEQYF
TGTGCCAGCTCACCCCCTAGCGGGAGTTACGAGCAGTACTTC
>NA|TRBJ2-1|TRBD2|TRBV5-6|15
CASARGEGLYNEQFF
TGTGCCAGCGCTAGAGGGGAGGGCCTGTACAATGAGCAGTTCTTC
>NA|TRBJ1-4|TRBD1|TRBV7-9|18
CASSSSGTGSQTNEKLFF
TGTGCCAGCAGCTCCTCCGGGACAGGGTCTCAGACTAATGAAAAACTGTTTTTT
>NA|TRBJ1-1|TRBD1|TRBV2|18
CASSVGGTGPGVGTEAFF
TGTGCCAGCAGTGTGGGCGGGACAGGGCCCGGAGTTGGAACTGAAGCTTTCTTT
>NA|TRBJ2-7|TRBD2|TRBV2|15
CAINNLLAGDYEQYF
TGTGCCATCAACAATCTACTAGCGGGAGACTACGAGCAGTACTTC
>NA|TRBJ1-4|NA|TRBV7-9|14
CASSKETVNEKLFF
TGTGCCAGCAGCAAAGAGACAGTGAATGAAAAACTGTTTTTT
>NA|TRBJ1-2|NA|TRBV28|13
CASLVGAGYGYTF
TGTGCCAGCTTGGTGGGGGCCGGCTATGGCTACACCTTC
>NA|TRBJ1-2|NA|TRBV9|15
CASSVQYGGGYGYTF
TGTGCCAGCAGCGTACAATACGGGGGAGGCTATGGCTACACCTTC
>NA|TRBJ2-1|TRBD2|TRBV5-1|17
CASSLRTSGRLYNEQFF
TGCGCCAGCAGCCTCAGGACTAGCGGGAGGCTGTACAATGAGCAGTTCTTC
>NA|TRBJ2-7|TRBD2|TRBV10-3|17
CAISEPGGLAGTYEQYF
TGTGCCATCAGTGAGCCCGGCGGACTAGCGGGCACCTACGAGCAGTACTTC
>NA|TRBJ1-1|NA|TRBV27|11
CASSPGGEAFF
TGTGCCAGCAGTCCGGGAGGCGAAGCTTTCTTT
>NA|TRBJ1-5|NA|TRBV5-4|17
CASSLGPGGGLREPQHF
TGTGCCAGCAGCTTGGGTCCAGGCGGGGGCCTCCGGGAGCCCCAGCATTTT
>NA|TRBJ2-7|NA|TRBV6-4|15
CASSEGASGSYEQYF
TGTGCCAGCAGTGAGGGGGCTAGCGGCTCCTACGAGCAGTACTTC
>NA|TRBJ2-1|TRBD1|TRBV19|16
CASSVSPGQGVNEQFF
TGTGCCAGTAGTGTTTCACCGGGACAGGGGGTTAATGAGCAGTTCTTC
>NA|TRBJ2-3|NA|TRBV6-4|13
CASSDLSTDTQYF
TGTGCCAGCAGTGACCTTTCTACAGATACGCAGTATTTT
>NA|TRBJ2-7|TRBD1|TRBV2|13
CASSKDRAYEQYF
TGTGCCAGCAGTAAGGACAGGGCTTACGAGCAGTACTTC